Below, one T cell receptor (beta chain) is given with its context. Its target is not known. One end of the junction does not line up with germline, which may come from a read error. cDNA libraries of TCR beta carried unique molecular identifiers. TCRdb independently ran MiXCR on the PCR reads; one entry per CDR3 protein. Seen here are hundreds of thousands of distinct CDR3 sequences, around 64% observed once, and the top ten hold 11%. The data belong to a study of post-analysis software for immune sequencing data. Study results and caveats: Included in a set of roughly five TRBV segments more frequent in patients than controls were TRBV5-6, TRBV5-1 and TRBV20-1.

This CDR3 contains 17 residues. Germline V gives CDR1 KGHDR, CDR2 SFDVKD. The source is a girl between 2 and 10 years old with multiple sclerosis. Material for sequencing was blood. The chain carries TRBV24-1 and TRBJ2-1; 10 bases fit TRBD2. Here the CDR3 reads CATSDLAVAGGYNGQFF. The CDR3 DNA is TGTGCCACCAGTGATTTGGCGGTAGCGGGGGGATACAATGGGCAGTTCTTC.